This is a list of T cell receptor beta chains from one sample in a study of vaccination and CD4 T cells after COVID-19. In TCRdb, the PCR reads were re-called with MiXCR into one record per CDR3 protein. The sample lists 7,000 to 8,500 distinct CDR3 sequences, 55% seen once, with roughly half in the top ten. Their target antigens are unknown. The material sequenced was CD4+ T cells from blood, cultured in vitro. Every receptor here comes from a human donor who had recovered from COVID-19. The conserved cysteine and the conserved F or W are not part of the CDR3 here. Each record gives: V gene, J gene, D gene, CDR3 protein. The D gene is left open where the match is weak.

V: TRBV6-2/TRBV6-3
J: TRBJ1-5
D: .
CDR3: ASSYSTGGAGQPQH

V: TRBV7-2
J: TRBJ1-5
D: .
CDR3: ASSPDTGGGNQPQH

V: TRBV9
J: TRBJ1-3
D: TRBD1
CDR3: ASSVEGTDGNTIY

V: TRBV19
J: TRBJ1-2
D: .
CDR3: ASSFRVGQNGYT

V: TRBV20-1
J: TRBJ1-5
D: .
CDR3: SASRVGLNNQPQH

V: TRBV20-1
J: TRBJ2-3
D: TRBD2
CDR3: SARTSGGLIDTQY

V: TRBV4-1
J: TRBJ1-3
D: .
CDR3: ASSPGGGRSGNTIY

V: TRBV6-2/TRBV6-3
J: TRBJ1-1
D: .
CDR3: ASSYSPAGVGDTEAF

V: TRBV11-3
J: TRBJ2-1
D: .
CDR3: ASSLEVLWGGRNEQF

V: TRBV7-2
J: TRBJ1-5
D: .
CDR3: ASSFSGLGNQPQH

V: TRBV4-1
J: TRBJ2-1
D: .
CDR3: ASSQVEGSSYNEQF

V: TRBV10-1
J: TRBJ2-3
D: TRBD2
CDR3: ASSDWRGSTDTQY

V: TRBV19
J: TRBJ1-2
D: TRBD1
CDR3: ASSIEGTGADYGYT

V: TRBV14
J: TRBJ1-1
D: TRBD1
CDR3: ASSPPGGFNTEAF

V: TRBV14
J: TRBJ2-3
D: .
CDR3: ASSHLDYLGADTQY

V: TRBV6-5
J: TRBJ2-7
D: .
CDR3: ASSYSGFGGYEQY

V: TRBV20-1
J: TRBJ2-2
D: TRBD1
CDR3: SARNTPGQGAGELF

V: TRBV20-1
J: TRBJ1-3
D: .
CDR3: SAAQQGQGGNTIY

V: TRBV24-1
J: TRBJ1-2
D: TRBD1
CDR3: ATSDFEGTGVLEGYT

V: TRBV21-1
J: TRBJ2-3
D: .
CDR3: ASSKNANPAGVRCSTDTQY

V: TRBV27
J: TRBJ2-7
D: .
CDR3: ASRLQGSYEQY

V: TRBV2
J: TRBJ2-3
D: .
CDR3: ASSGQGSTDTQY

V: TRBV6-1
J: TRBJ1-3
D: .
CDR3: ASRTGTKSMISGNTIY

V: TRBV11-2
J: TRBJ1-1
D: TRBD1
CDR3: ASSLQGAGTEAF

V: TRBV30
J: TRBJ2-5
D: TRBD1
CDR3: AWSVQTGAETQY

V: TRBV20-1
J: TRBJ1-2
D: TRBD1
CDR3: SARAGTGSFYGYT

V: TRBV20-1
J: TRBJ2-3
D: TRBD2
CDR3: SARERGFSTDTQY

V: TRBV5-1
J: TRBJ1-1
D: .
CDR3: ASSLLGLDTEAF

V: TRBV7-9
J: TRBJ1-2
D: .
CDR3: ASSPEGYGYT

V: TRBV30
J: TRBJ1-6
D: .
CDR3: AWGRTNSPLH

V: TRBV19
J: TRBJ2-3
D: .
CDR3: ASSILIATDTQY

V: TRBV9
J: TRBJ2-2
D: TRBD2
CDR3: ASSVESGGAGSGELF

V: TRBV7-8
J: TRBJ2-1
D: TRBD2
CDR3: ASNKKWSAGENNEQF

V: TRBV5-1
J: TRBJ2-3
D: .
CDR3: ASSLEGGRTDTQY

V: TRBV2
J: TRBJ1-3
D: TRBD1
CDR3: ASSEAGDRRNTIY